This record covers a single T cell receptor (beta chain). These data come from a study of blood T cell repertoires in COVID-19. In the original workflow: Counts of nucleated cells, estimated from reference gene primer amplification, were obtained. Generated by immunoSEQ multiplex PCR, the TCRdb table keeps only in-frame clones and is missing some. The D gene and trimming were derived from the DNA, and the V and J assignments and clone size from that table. The sample includes around 47,000 clones, over 75% of them seen just once. V gave up 4 bases and J gave up 6 bases, with 9 bases separating them. The CDR3 is made up of 12 amino acids. Germline V gives CDR1 MNHEY, CDR2 SVGEGT.

The source material was peripheral blood. This chain links TRBV6-2 or TRBV6-3 with TRBJ1-2, with D possibly being TRBD1 (5 bases). The sequence was obtained from an elderly woman with COVID-19, enrolled during active disease. CDR3 nucleotides: TGTGCCAGCAGTTCAGGGCTTGATGGCTACACCTTC. It encodes CASSSGLDGYTF.